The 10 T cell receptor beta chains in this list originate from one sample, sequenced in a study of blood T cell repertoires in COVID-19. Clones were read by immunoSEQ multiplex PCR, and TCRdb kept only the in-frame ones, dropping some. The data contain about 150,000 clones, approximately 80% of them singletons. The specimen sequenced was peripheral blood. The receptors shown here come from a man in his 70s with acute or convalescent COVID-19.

Here the CDR3 reads CASSSGTGGTPEAFF. DNA of the CDR3: TGTGCCAGCAGTTCCGGGACAGGGGGGACCCCTGAAGCTTTCTTT. The chain links TRBV28 to TRBJ1-1, with 11 positions matching TRBD1. From germline, CDR1 is MDHEN and CDR2 SYDVKM. This CDR3 has 15 residues. V gave up 4 bases and J gave up 6 bases; unmatched junction bases: 7.

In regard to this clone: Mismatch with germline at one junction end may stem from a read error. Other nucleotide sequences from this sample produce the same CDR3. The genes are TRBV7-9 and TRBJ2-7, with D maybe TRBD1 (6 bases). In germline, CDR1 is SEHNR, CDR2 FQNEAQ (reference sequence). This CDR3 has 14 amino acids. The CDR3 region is CASSLELGGTEQYF. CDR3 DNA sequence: TGTGCCAGCAGCTTAGAGTTAGGGGGAACGGAGCAGTATTTC. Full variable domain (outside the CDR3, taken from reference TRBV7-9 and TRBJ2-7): DTGVSQNPRHKITKRGQNVTFRCDPISEHNRLYWYRQTLGQGPEFLTYFQNEAQLEKSRLLSDRFSAERPKGSFSTLEIQRTEQGDSAMYLCASSLELGGTEQYFGPGTRLTVT.

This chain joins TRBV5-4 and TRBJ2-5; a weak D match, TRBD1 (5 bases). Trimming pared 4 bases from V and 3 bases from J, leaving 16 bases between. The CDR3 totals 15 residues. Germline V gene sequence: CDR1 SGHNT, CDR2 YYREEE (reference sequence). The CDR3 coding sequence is TGTGCCAGCAGCCTCCCCTCCTGGACAAAAGAGACCCAGTACTTC. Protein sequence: CASSLPSWTKETQYF.

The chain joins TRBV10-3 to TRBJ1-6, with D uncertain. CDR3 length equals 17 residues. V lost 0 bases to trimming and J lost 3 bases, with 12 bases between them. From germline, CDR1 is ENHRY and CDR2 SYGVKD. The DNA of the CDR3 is TGTGCCATCAGTGAGTCGCCTCAGGAGGACTATAATTCACCCCTCCACTTT. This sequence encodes CAISESPQEDYNSPLHF.

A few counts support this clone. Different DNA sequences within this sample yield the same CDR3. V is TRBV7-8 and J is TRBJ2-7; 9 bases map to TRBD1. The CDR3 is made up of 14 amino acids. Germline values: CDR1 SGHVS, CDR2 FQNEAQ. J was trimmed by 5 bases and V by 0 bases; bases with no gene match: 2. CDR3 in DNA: TGTGCCAGCAGCTTAGCGGGACAGGGTCACGAGCAGTACTTC. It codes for CASSLAGQGHEQYF. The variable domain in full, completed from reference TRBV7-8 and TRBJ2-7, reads GAGVSQSPRYKVAKRGQDVALRCDPISGHVSLFWYQQALGQGPEFLTYFQNEAQLDKSGLPSDRFFAERPEGSVSTLKIQRTQQEDSAVYLCASSLAGQGHEQYFGPGTRLTVT.

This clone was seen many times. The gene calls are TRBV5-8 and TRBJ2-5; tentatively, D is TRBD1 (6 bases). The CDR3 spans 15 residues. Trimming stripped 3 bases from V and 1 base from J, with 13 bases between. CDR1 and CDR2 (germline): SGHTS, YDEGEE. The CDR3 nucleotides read TGTGCCAGCAGCTACTTAAGACAGGCCCAAGAGACCCAGTACTTC. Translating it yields CASSYLRQAQETQYF.

The CDR3 protein is CASSPGTRSDTQYF. The CDR3 DNA follows: TGCGCCAGCAGCCCCGGGACTAGATCAGATACGCAGTATTTT. This chain links TRBV10-1 with TRBJ2-3; 8 bases are shared with TRBD2. Germline V gives CDR1 WNHNN, CDR2 SYGVQD (reference sequence). There are 14 residues in the CDR3. Trimming cost V 6 bases and J 4 bases; bases outside gene matches: 6.

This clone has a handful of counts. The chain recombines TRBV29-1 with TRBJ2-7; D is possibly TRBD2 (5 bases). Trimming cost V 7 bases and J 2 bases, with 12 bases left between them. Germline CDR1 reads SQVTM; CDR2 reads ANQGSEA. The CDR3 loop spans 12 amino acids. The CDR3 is CSAGVSPYEQYF. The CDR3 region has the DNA TGCAGCGCCGGGGTCAGCCCCTACGAGCAGTACTTC.

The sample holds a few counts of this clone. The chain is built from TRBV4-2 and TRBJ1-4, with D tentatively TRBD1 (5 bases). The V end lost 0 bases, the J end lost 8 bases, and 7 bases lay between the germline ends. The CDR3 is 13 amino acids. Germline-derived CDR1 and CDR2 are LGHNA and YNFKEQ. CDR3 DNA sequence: TGTGCCAGCAGCCAAGAGAAGGGGGAAAAACTGTTTTTT. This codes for CASSQEKGEKLFF.

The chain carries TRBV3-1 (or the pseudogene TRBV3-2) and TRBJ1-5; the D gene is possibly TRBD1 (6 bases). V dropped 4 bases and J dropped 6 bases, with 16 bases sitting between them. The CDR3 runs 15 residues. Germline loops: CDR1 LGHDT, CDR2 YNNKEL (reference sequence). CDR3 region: CASSLSRGAVQPQHF. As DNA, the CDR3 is TGTGCCAGCAGCCTCTCCCGGGGGGCAGTTCAGCCCCAGCATTTT.